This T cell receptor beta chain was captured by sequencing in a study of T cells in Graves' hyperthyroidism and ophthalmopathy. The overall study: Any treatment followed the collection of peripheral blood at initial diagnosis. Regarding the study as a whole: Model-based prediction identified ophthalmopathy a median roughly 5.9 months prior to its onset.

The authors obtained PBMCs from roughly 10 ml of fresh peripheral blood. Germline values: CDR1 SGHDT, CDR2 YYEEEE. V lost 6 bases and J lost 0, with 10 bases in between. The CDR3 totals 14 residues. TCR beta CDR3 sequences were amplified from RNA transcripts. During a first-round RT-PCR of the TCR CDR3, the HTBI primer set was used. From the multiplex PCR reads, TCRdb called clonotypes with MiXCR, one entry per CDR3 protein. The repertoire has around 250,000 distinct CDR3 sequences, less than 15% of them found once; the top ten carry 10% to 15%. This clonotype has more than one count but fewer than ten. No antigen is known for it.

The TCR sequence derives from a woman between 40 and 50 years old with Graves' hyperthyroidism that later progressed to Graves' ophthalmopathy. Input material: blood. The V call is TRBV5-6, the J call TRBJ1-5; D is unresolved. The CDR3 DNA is TGTGCCAGCAAGGACGGAAATAGCAATCAGCCCCAGCATTTT. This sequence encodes CASKDGNSNQPQHF.